The 27 T cell receptor beta chains below were found in one sample sequenced in a study of blood T cell repertoires in COVID-19. Only in-frame clones appear in the TCRdb table, and some are missing; sequencing was by immunoSEQ multiplex PCR. The sample records roughly 100,000 clones, roughly 92% being singletons. The sample taken for sequencing was peripheral blood. These receptors all stem from a woman in her forties or fifties with COVID-19, enrolled during active disease.

This clone was picked up one time. This chain joins TRBV9 and TRBJ1-2; the match to TRBD1 covers 9 bases. The germline gives CDR1 SGDLS, CDR2 YYNGEE. The length of the CDR3 is 15 residues. Trimming removed 0 bases from V and 7 bases from J; junction bases left unmatched: 7. The CDR3 loop reads CASSVGDRGYGGYTF. The CDR3 DNA is TGTGCCAGCAGCGTAGGCGACAGGGGGTATGGTGGCTACACCTTC.

The rearrangement links TRBV29-1 to TRBJ1-1; D gene uncertain. CDR3 length equals 13 residues. Trimming took off 5 bases at V and 5 bases at J, with 15 bases between the two ends. From germline, CDR1 is SQVTM and CDR2 ANQGSEA. CDR3 bases: TGCAGCGTTACTAGGTGGGGTGGGACTGAAGCTTTCTTT. It is translated as CSVTRWGGTEAFF.

The V call is TRBV6-5, the J call TRBJ1-6, with D maybe TRBD1 (6 bases). CDR1 is MNHEY, CDR2 SVGAGI, per germline. Between the trimmed V and J ends, which lost 2 bases and 11 bases, there was a span of 13 bases. The CDR3 length is 14 residues. The CDR3 DNA reads TGTGCCAGCAGTTACGGGCCAGGGGTGGCACCCCTCCACTTT. It encodes CASSYGPGVAPLHF.

This CDR3 reads CASSLTRGRETQYF. For the CDR3, the DNA is TGTGCCAGCAGCTTAACTCGGGGAAGAGAGACCCAGTACTTC. The chain employs TRBV7-2 and TRBJ2-5; D might be TRBD2 (5 bases). Per the germline V gene, CDR1 is SGHTA and CDR2 is FQGNSA. This CDR3 contains 14 residues. Trimming cost V 2 bases and J 4 bases, with 11 bases left between them.

The CDR3, as DNA: TGCGCCAGCAGCTTGGGAAGGAGACTCGAAGCTTTCTTT. Protein sequence: CASSLGRRLEAFF. V gene TRBV5-1 combines with J gene TRBJ1-1, with D unresolved. The V end lost 0 bases, the J end lost 8 bases, and 11 bases lay between the germline ends. Germline values: CDR1 SGHRS, CDR2 YFSETQ. CDR3 length equals 13 residues. Supplemented by reference TRBV5-1 and TRBJ1-1, the full variable domain reads KAGVTQTPRYLIKTRGQQVTLSCSPISGHRSVSWYQQTPGQGLQFLFEYFSETQRNKGNFPGRFSGRQFSNSRSEMNVSTLELGDSALYLCASSLGRRLEAFFGQGTRLTVV.

This chain joins TRBV5-1 and TRBJ2-7; 8 bases agree with TRBD2. Germline lookup yields CDR1 SGHRS and CDR2 YFSETQ. The CDR3 is 15 amino acids. The V gene end was trimmed by 2 bases and the J gene end by 3 bases; junction bases not matched to a gene: 7. The CDR3 DNA sequence: TGCGCCAGCAGCTTCGGGGGGGACCCTCGCTACGAGCAGTACTTC. Translating gives CASSFGGDPRYEQYF.

The gene calls are TRBV9 and TRBJ2-3, with TRBD2 matching over 8 bases. The CDR3 is 16 amino acids. The ends lost 6 bases at V and 2 bases at J; junction bases unmatched: 11. Germline V gives CDR1 SGDLS, CDR2 YYNGEE. The CDR3 nucleotides read TGTGCCAGCAACCTTGGGGGACTAGGGCCCACAGATACGCAGTATTTT. Translated, it gives CASNLGGLGPTDTQYF.

The chain couples TRBV19 to TRBJ1-1, with 9 bases fitting TRBD1. The length of the CDR3 is 15 residues. The junction had 8 bases not matched to a gene; V was cut back by 5 bases and J by 4 bases. Germline values: CDR1 LNHDA, CDR2 SQIVND (reference sequence). CDR3 sequence (DNA): TGTGCCAGTAGTCTCGGAGGGACAGGGAGCACTGAAGCTTTCTTT. Protein sequence: CASSLGGTGSTEAFF.

This chain connects TRBV6-2 or TRBV6-3 to TRBJ2-1; no clear D gene. Trimming pared 5 bases from V and 9 bases from J, leaving 11 bases between. This CDR3 comprises 12 residues. Germline values: CDR1 MNHEY, CDR2 SVGEGT. The CDR3 sequence: CASSTVGIEQFF. The CDR3 DNA reads as TGTGCCAGCAGTACCGTTGGCATTGAGCAGTTCTTC.

The chain combines TRBV2 with TRBJ1-2, with D perhaps TRBD1 (5 bases). The CDR3 consists of 14 residues. V shed 6 bases and J shed 4 bases, with 15 bases lying between them. The germline V gene has CDR1 SNHLY and CDR2 FYNNEI. The CDR3 bases are TGTGCCAGCAGACAGGACGGATACCTCTATGGCTACACCTTC. This codes for CASRQDGYLYGYTF.

The gene calls are TRBV24-1 and TRBJ1-2, with 7 bases aligning to TRBD1. The CDR3 spans 14 residues. After removal of 4 bases from V and 8 bases from J, the junction contained 9 bases not matched to a gene. Germline V gene lookup returns CDR1 KGHDR and CDR2 SFDVKD. For the CDR3, the DNA is TGTGCCACCAGTGACGCGGACAGGTCCGAGGGCTACACCTTC. Translated: CATSDADRSEGYTF.

This clone was seen only once. V usage is TRBV24-1 and J usage is TRBJ2-1; 8 bases are a match to TRBD2. The germline CDR1 and CDR2 sequences are KGHDR and SFDVKD. V lost 1 base to trimming and J lost 2 bases; unmatched junction nucleotides: 3. The CDR3 has 16 residues. The CDR3 protein is CATSDLKRGTYNEQFF. CDR3 coding DNA: TGTGCCACCAGTGATTTAAAGCGGGGGACCTACAATGAGCAGTTCTTC.

The rearrangement links TRBV19 to TRBJ2-7, with TRBD1 matching over 7 bases. The V gene end was trimmed by 5 bases and the J gene end by 0 bases; junction bases not matched to a gene: 4. CDR3 length: 14 amino acids. The germline CDR1 and CDR2 sequences are LNHDA and SQIVND (reference sequence). The CDR3 loop is CASSQQGISYEQYF. The CDR3 region has the DNA TGTGCCAGTAGTCAACAGGGGATCTCCTACGAGCAGTACTTC.

V is TRBV7-2 and J is TRBJ1-1, with 7 bases lining up with TRBD1. The CDR3 runs to 16 residues. Trimming at V came to 1 base and at J to 0 bases, leaving 5 bases not matched to a gene. Germline V lookup: CDR1 SGHTA, CDR2 FQGNSA. CDR3 bases: TGTGCCAGCAGCTTAGTCCAGGGGGTTATGAACACTGAAGCTTTCTTT. Its protein product is CASSLVQGVMNTEAFF.

This rearrangement joins TRBV14 to TRBJ1-2, with D unclear. The germline V gene has CDR1 SGHDN and CDR2 FVKESK. The CDR3 loop spans 12 amino acids. V was trimmed by 6 bases and J by 0 bases, leaving 5 bases between them. The CDR3 DNA sequence: TGTGCCAGCAGGGTAGCTAACTATGGCTACACCTTC. As protein: CASRVANYGYTF.

The rearrangement joins TRBV27 to TRBJ2-7; no firm D call. The CDR3 has 13 amino acids. Germline V gene data show CDR1 as MNHEY and CDR2 as SMNVEV (reference sequence). V gave up 2 bases and J gave up 1 base, with 6 bases separating them. The CDR3 spells CASSLTESYEQYF. The CDR3 nucleotides read TGTGCCAGCAGTTTAACAGAATCCTACGAGCAGTACTTC.

The chain is built from TRBV5-1 and TRBJ2-7; 10 positions agree with TRBD2. This CDR3 has 14 amino acids. V was pared by 0 bases and J by 9 bases, with 6 bases of the junction left unmatched. CDR1 SGHRS and CDR2 YFSETQ come from the germline V gene. This CDR3 reads CASSLDSGGIGQYF. The CDR3 DNA reads as TGCGCCAGCAGCTTGGATAGCGGGGGGATCGGGCAGTACTTC.

V usage is TRBV27 and J usage is TRBJ1-6; maybe TRBD1 (5 bases). Deletions cut 4 bases from V and 6 bases from J, with 10 bases between. CDR3 length: 14 residues. Germline lookup yields CDR1 MNHEY and CDR2 SMNVEV (reference sequence). The CDR3 sequence: CASSYRGPNSPLHF. The DNA for the CDR3 is TGTGCCAGCAGTTATAGGGGCCCTAATTCACCCCTCCACTTT.

V usage is TRBV11-2 and J usage is TRBJ2-7; D may be TRBD2 (7 bases). In germline, CDR1 is SGHAT, CDR2 FQNNGV. V was clipped by 5 bases and J by 4 bases, with 18 bases between them. This CDR3 has 15 amino acids. The CDR3 protein is CASSPGWGRGYEQYF. For the CDR3, the DNA is TGTGCCAGCAGCCCGGGTTGGGGGCGGGGGTACGAGCAGTACTTC.

As regards this clone: This CDR3 is also generated by other DNA sequences in the sample. J is TRBJ1-2 and V is TRBV10-3; TRBD1 matches 7 bases. Germline values: CDR1 ENHRY, CDR2 SYGVKD. The CDR3 is 13 amino acids. J lost 3 bases, V lost 6 bases, and 4 bases had no gene match. This CDR3 reads CAISRQGDYGYTF. CDR3 DNA: TGTGCCATCAGCCGACAGGGTGACTATGGCTACACCTTC.

This clone has just one count. The rearrangement joins TRBV5-1 to TRBJ2-5; weak D call: TRBD2 (5 bases). Trimming took 0 bases from V and 7 from J, leaving 10 bases between them. This CDR3 comprises 13 residues. CDR1 SGHRS and CDR2 YFSETQ come from the germline V gene. For the CDR3, the DNA is TGCGCCAGCAGCTTGGAGGGCGCGGGGACCCAGTACTTC. Its protein product is CASSLEGAGTQYF.

V is TRBV5-4 and J is TRBJ2-7; 8 bases match TRBD1. Germline CDR1 is SGHNT and CDR2 is YYREEE (reference sequence). The V gene end was trimmed by 4 bases and the J gene end by 3 bases; junction bases not matched to a gene: 12. The CDR3 runs to 16 residues. The CDR3 spells CASSTRQGPNFYEQYV. Here the CDR3 DNA reads TGTGCCAGCAGCACGAGACAGGGGCCCAACTTCTACGAGCAGTACGTC.

This clone was picked up one time. The CDR3 nucleotides read TGTGCCAGCAGTTTCCAGAAGAACACTGAAGCTTTCTTT. Encoded protein: CASSFQKNTEAFF. The chain links TRBV6-4 to TRBJ1-1; the D is unclear. V lost 5 bases and J lost 1, with 8 bases in between. This CDR3 region has 13 residues. Per the germline V gene, CDR1 is MRHNA and CDR2 is SNTAGT.

The chain recombines TRBV6-2 or TRBV6-3 with TRBJ2-3; tentative D call: TRBD2 (6 bases). The CDR3 length is 14 residues. The germline V and J ends were trimmed by 2 bases and 3 bases, with 9 bases remaining between them. Germline V gene lookup returns CDR1 MNHEY and CDR2 SVGEGT. DNA of the CDR3: TGTGCCAGCAGTTACCTCGGGGGAACAGATACGCAGTATTTT. Encoded protein: CASSYLGGTDTQYF.

V and J are TRBV29-1 and TRBJ1-1, with D maybe TRBD1 (5 bases). V was cut by 2 bases and J by 7 bases, with 14 bases left in between. From germline, CDR1 is SQVTM and CDR2 ANQGSEA. This CDR3 is built from 13 residues. The CDR3 sequence: CSVETYSRGEAFF. The CDR3 DNA reads TGCAGCGTTGAAACCTATTCTAGGGGTGAAGCTTTCTTT.

The gene calls are TRBV28 and TRBJ2-7; the D gene is possibly TRBD2 (5 bases). Between the trimmed V and J ends, which lost 8 bases and 3 bases, there was a span of 8 bases. This CDR3 contains 11 residues. Looked up from germline, CDR1 is MDHEN and CDR2 is SYDVKM. The CDR3 DNA follows: TGTGCCAGCCATGAGGGCTACGAGCAGTACTTC. Protein sequence: CASHEGYEQYF.

The CDR3 spells CASSIDLPGGPSYEQYV. In DNA form, the CDR3 reads TGTGCCAGTAGTATAGATCTCCCAGGGGGGCCTTCCTACGAGCAGTACGTC. The chain joins TRBV19 to TRBJ2-7, with a weak D call TRBD1 (7 bases). The CDR3 is 17 amino acids. V shed 0 bases and J shed 1 base, with 16 bases lying between them. The germline V gene encodes CDR1 LNHDA and CDR2 SQIVND (reference sequence).